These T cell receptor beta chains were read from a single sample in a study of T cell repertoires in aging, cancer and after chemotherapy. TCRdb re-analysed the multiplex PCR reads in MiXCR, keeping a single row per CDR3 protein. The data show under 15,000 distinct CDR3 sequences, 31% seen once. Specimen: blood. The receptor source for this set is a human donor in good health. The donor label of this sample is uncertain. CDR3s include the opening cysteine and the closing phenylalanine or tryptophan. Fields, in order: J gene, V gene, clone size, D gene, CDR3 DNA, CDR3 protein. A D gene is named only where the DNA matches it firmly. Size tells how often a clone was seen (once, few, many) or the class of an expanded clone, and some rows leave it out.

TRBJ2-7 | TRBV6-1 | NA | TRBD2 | TGTGCCAGCAGTGAAGTAGCGGGGGCGTCCTACGAGCAGTACTTC | CASSEVAGASYEQYF
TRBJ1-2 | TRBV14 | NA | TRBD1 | TGTGCCAGCAGGCCAGGGGGGAACTATGGCTACACCTTC | CASRPGGNYGYTF
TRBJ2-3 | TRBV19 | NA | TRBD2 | TGTGCCAGTAGTATAAATCCCCTAACCGCGATAGCGGGGGGAGATACGCAGTATTTT | CASSINPLTAIAGGDTQYF
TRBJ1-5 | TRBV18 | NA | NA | TGTGCCAGCTCACCAGCGGGGGATCTGAATCAGCCCCAGCATTTT | CASSPAGDLNQPQHF
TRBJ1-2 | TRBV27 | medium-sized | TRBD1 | TGTGCCAGCAGTCGAGAGCCTCGGACAGGGGGCTATGGCTACACCTTC | CASSREPRTGGYGYTF
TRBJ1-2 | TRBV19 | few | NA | TGTGCCAGTAGTTCTACGTCCCCGGGAGGGGGGGTCGATGGCTACACCTTC | CASSSTSPGGGVDGYTF
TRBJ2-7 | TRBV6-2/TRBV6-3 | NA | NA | TGTGCCAGCAGCCTAGACAGGATGAGTCTGAGCGAGCAGTACTTC | CASSLDRMSLSEQYF
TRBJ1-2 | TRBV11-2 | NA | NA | TGTGCCAGCAGCTTAGATCGGACAGATGCAAACTATGGCTACACCTTC | CASSLDRTDANYGYTF
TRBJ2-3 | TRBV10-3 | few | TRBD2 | TGTGCCATCAGTACTAGCGGGGGGGCGATAGATACGCAGTATTTT | CAISTSGGAIDTQYF
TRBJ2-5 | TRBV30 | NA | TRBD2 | TGTGCCTGGAGCGTTGGGGTAGCGGGGAACCAAGAGACCCAGTACTTC | CAWSVGVAGNQETQYF
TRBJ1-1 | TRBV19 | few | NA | TGTGCCAAGCCCACAGGGTCTAATGAAGCTTTCTTT | CAKPTGSNEAFF
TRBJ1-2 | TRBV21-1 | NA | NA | TGTGCCAGCAGCCCCCTGATCCACGGGGATGGCTACACCTTC | CASSPLIHGDGYTF
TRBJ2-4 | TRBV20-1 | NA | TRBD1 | TGCAGTGCTCACACTCTGCCGGGACAGGGTGACATTCAGTACTTC | CSAHTLPGQGDIQYF
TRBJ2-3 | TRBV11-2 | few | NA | TGTGCCAGCAGCTTAGCGGGGAGGACAGATACGCAGTATTTT | CASSLAGRTDTQYF
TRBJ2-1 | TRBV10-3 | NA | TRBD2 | TGTGCCATCACCGCGGGGGGCGCCTACAATGAGCAGTTCTTC | CAITAGGAYNEQFF
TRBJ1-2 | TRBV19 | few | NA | TGTGCCAGTAGTATGGGGGGATTCAACTATGGCTACACCTTC | CASSMGGFNYGYTF
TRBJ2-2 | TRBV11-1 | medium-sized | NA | TGTGCCAGCAGCTTGACCGAAGCCGCGAACACCGGGGAGCTGTTTTTT | CASSLTEAANTGELFF
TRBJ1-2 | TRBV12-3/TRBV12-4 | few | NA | TGTGCCAGCAGTTCTCGACGGGCTGTGGGTGGCTACACCTTC | CASSSRRAVGGYTF
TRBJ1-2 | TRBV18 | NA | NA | TGTGCCAGCTCACCACAGAGCAACTATGGCTACACCTTC | CASSPQSNYGYTF
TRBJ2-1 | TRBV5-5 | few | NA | TGTGCCAGCAGCTTGGCCCGCCCCTCCTACAATGAGCAGTTCTTC | CASSLARPSYNEQFF
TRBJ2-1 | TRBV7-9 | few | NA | TGTGCCAGCAGCTTAGTTTACAATGAGCAGTTCTTC | CASSLVYNEQFF
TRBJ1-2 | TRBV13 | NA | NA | TGCGCCAGCGCTACGGCCCCTAACTATGGCTACACCTTC | CASATAPNYGYTF
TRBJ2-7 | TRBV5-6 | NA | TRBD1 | TGTGCCAGCAGCTTGGAAGGACAGGGGACATACTACGAGCAGTACTTC | CASSLEGQGTYYEQYF
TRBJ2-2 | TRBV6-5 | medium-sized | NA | TGTGCCAGCAGCTGGACTACCCAGACCGGGGAGCTGTTTTTT | CASSWTTQTGELFF
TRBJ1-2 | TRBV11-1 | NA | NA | TGTGCCAGCAGCTTAGAGATGGGGGCTGGCTATGGCTACACCTTC | CASSLEMGAGYGYTF
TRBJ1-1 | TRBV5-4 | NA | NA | TGTGCCAGCAGCGGGGGGCCGGGTGACACTGAAGCTTTCTTT | CASSGGPGDTEAFF
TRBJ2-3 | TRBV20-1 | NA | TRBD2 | TGCAGTGCTAGGACTAGCGGGGGCGCAGATACGCAGTATTTT | CSARTSGGADTQYF
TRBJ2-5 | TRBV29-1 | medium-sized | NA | TGCAGCGTACCTACCCCAGGGATGGAGACCCAGTACTTC | CSVPTPGMETQYF